These 5 T cell receptor beta chains were all obtained from the same sample, sequenced in a study of T cell clonality in common variable immunodeficiency. General observations from the study: Reportedly, TCR beta sequences from common variable immunodeficiency showed fewer deletions and N-nucleotide insertions.

Produced via immunoSEQ multiplex PCR; TCRdb's table is partial and in-frame only. The repertoire consists of under 35,000 clones, none detected only once. Their target antigens are unknown. What was sequenced was peripheral blood mononuclear cells. These receptors were obtained from a human donor with common variable immunodeficiency.

This clone was observed a few times. The read comes to an end 3 residues before the CDR3 does, leaving the germline J gene to fill in the end. V usage is TRBV19 and J usage is TRBJ1-1; possibly TRBD1 for D (5 bases). Germline CDR1 is LNHDA and CDR2 is SQIVND (reference sequence). Trimming took 3 bases from V and 0 from J, leaving 14 bases between them. The CDR3 covers 16 residues. The chain's CDR3 is CASSIRGAVLNTEAFF. The CDR3 bases that were read are TGTGCCAGTAGTATTAGAGGGGCCGTGTTGAACACTGAA.

About this clone itself: Read data end 3 residues before the CDR3 end; the end is taken from the germline J gene. The chain recombines TRBV2 with TRBJ2-4, with TRBD1 matching over 7 bases. The CDR3 covers 15 residues. J gave up 0 bases and V 6 bases, and 5 bases lay outside the gene matches. The germline V gene encodes CDR1 SNHLY and CDR2 FYNNEI. The CDR3 loop reads CASRRDRLAKNIQYF. The sequenced CDR3 bases are TGTGCCAGCAGACGGGACAGACTAGCCAAAAACATT. Together with reference TRBV2 and TRBJ2-4, the CDR3 gives the full variable domain: EPEVTQTPSHQVTQMGQEVILRCVPISNHLYFYWYRQILGQKVEFLVSFYNNEISEKSEIFDDQFSVERPDGSNFTLKIRSTKLEDSAMYFCASRRDRLAKNIQYFGAGTRLSVL.

A word on this clone: Read sequence stops 3 residues before the CDR3 end, and the germline J gene provides the missing end. The V and J genes are TRBV19 and TRBJ1-1; D not resolved. Per germline, CDR1 LNHDA and CDR2 SQIVND (reference sequence). This CDR3 spans 15 amino acids. Trimming pared 5 bases from V and 0 bases from J, leaving 13 bases between. Partial CDR3 DNA: TGTGCCAGTAGTGGGCGGGGAGGGATGAACACTGAA. Its translation: CASSGRGGMNTE. The complete CDR3 sequence is CASSGRGGMNTEAFF.

This clone was observed a few times. The CDR3 end falls 3 residues outside the read, so it is completed with the germline J gene. The chain uses TRBV19 and TRBJ1-1; possibly TRBD1 for D (5 bases). CDR1 is LNHDA, CDR2 SQIVND, per germline (reference sequence). The length of the CDR3 is 12 residues. V was trimmed by 11 bases and J by 6 bases, leaving 16 bases between them. CDR3 sequence reads: CAAQSQGAEAFF. CDR3 bases read: TGTGCCGCGCAATCCCAAGGGGCTGAA.

This clone was found a few times. The covered CDR3 bases are TGTGCCTGGAACAAGGCCCAGCGAGAGACC. Translation gives CAWNKAQRET. The full CDR3 protein is CAWNKAQRETQYF. The chain has TRBV30 and TRBJ2-5; D is ambiguous. The read ends 3 residues shy of where the CDR3 ends; the end is completed using the germline J gene. V shed 4 bases and J shed 4 bases, with 13 bases lying between them. In germline, CDR1 is GTSNPN, CDR2 SVGIG (reference sequence). The CDR3 sequence is 13 residues long.